The 27 T cell receptor beta chains given below trace back to one sample, sequenced in a study of CD8 T cells in Susac syndrome (dated by TCRdb to the late 2010s). The library was built by means of the immunoSEQ multiplex PCR assay. RNA was extracted using the RNeasy kit, and about 0.45 to 1 ug of the RNA was reverse transcribed with random hexamers. The raw public reads went through TCRdb reprocessing: fastp at Q25, MiXCR clone calling, in-frame beta chains kept. Rows are unified per CDR3 protein, each entry keeping the most common DNA and genes. The sample table lists fewer than 350,000 distinct CDR3 sequences, roughly 94% of them with a count of one. The ten largest clones add up to 0.06% to 0.075% of the sample. Sequencing was carried out using CD4+ T cells from PBMCs. The receptors were sampled from a human donor with multiple sclerosis.

The rearrangement uses TRBV15 and TRBJ2-7; 11 bases agree with TRBD1. The germline CDR1 and CDR2 sequences are LNHNV and YYDKDF (reference sequence). V was clipped by 3 bases and J by 1 base; unmatched bases: 2. The CDR3 runs 15 residues. The CDR3 DNA follows: TGTGCCACCAGCAGCCGGGACAGGGGGTCCTACGAGCAGTACTTC. It translates to CATSSRDRGSYEQYF.

This chain connects TRBV7-2 to TRBJ1-5, with D perhaps matching TRBD1 (5 bases). The CDR3 contains 16 residues. Trimming removed 1 base from V and 5 bases from J, with 15 bases in between. Germline CDR1 and CDR2: SGHTA and FQGNSA. CDR3 bases: TGTGCCAGCAGCTTAGTTGCAACAGGATCGTATCAGCCCCAGCATTTT. The encoded protein is CASSLVATGSYQPQHF.

V is TRBV11-3 and J is TRBJ2-1; D gene uncertain. V shed 7 bases and J shed 0 bases, with 10 bases lying between them. CDR3 length: 14 amino acids. Germline assignment: CDR1 SGHNT and CDR2 YENEEA. In DNA, the CDR3 is TGTGCCAGCACCGTGACGAGCTCCTACAATGAGCAGTTCTTC. The encoded protein is CASTVTSSYNEQFF.

The chain joins TRBV20-1 to TRBJ1-1; D is perhaps TRBD1 (5 bases). The ends were cut back, 0 bases at V and 10 bases at J, with 21 bases in the middle. This CDR3 comprises 15 residues. CDR1 DFQATT and CDR2 SNEGSKA come from the germline V gene (reference sequence). CDR3 coding DNA: TGCAGTGCTAGAGATCTTCGGGGGGACGGTATGGTAGCTTTCTTT. Residues: CSARDLRGDGMVAFF.

This sequence joins TRBV7-9 and TRBJ1-2; perhaps TRBD1 as D (5 bases). CDR3 length: 15 residues. Germline V gene data show CDR1 as SEHNR and CDR2 as FQNEAQ (reference sequence). The V end was cut by 1 base, the J end by 1 base, with 10 bases between. CDR3: CASSLVRADNYGYTF. The DNA for the CDR3 is TGTGCCAGCAGCTTAGTCAGGGCCGATAACTATGGCTACACCTTC. Combining the CDR3 with reference TRBV7-9 and TRBJ1-2 gives the whole variable domain DTGVSQNPRHKITKRGQNVTFRCDPISEHNRLYWYRQTLGQGPEFLTYFQNEAQLEKSRLLSDRFSAERPKGSFSTLEIQRTEQGDSAMYLCASSLVRADNYGYTFGSGTRLTVV.

The rearrangement uses TRBV3-1 and TRBJ2-1; D is undetermined. The CDR3 is 16 residues long. V was cut by 4 bases and J by 2 bases, with 15 bases left in between. The germline CDR1 and CDR2 sequences are LGHDT and YNNKEL (reference sequence). The CDR3 protein is CASSPAVLPTYNEQFF. CDR3 nucleotides: TGTGCCAGCAGCCCCGCGGTACTTCCGACCTACAATGAGCAGTTCTTC.

This chain joins TRBV29-1 and TRBJ2-4, with TRBD2 matching over 10 bases. The V gene end was trimmed by 2 bases and the J gene end by 7 bases; junction bases not matched to a gene: 2. CDR3 length: 13 residues. Germline CDR1 SQVTM, CDR2 ANQGSEA. CDR3 amino acids: CSVELAGANIQYF. The CDR3 DNA reads TGCAGCGTTGAACTAGCGGGAGCCAACATTCAGTACTTC.

The chain combines TRBV29-1 with TRBJ2-1; 7 nucleotides align to TRBD1. The length of the CDR3 is 12 residues. J lost 4 bases, V lost 4 bases, and 1 base had no gene match. Germline assignment: CDR1 SQVTM and CDR2 ANQGSEA. CDR3 nucleotide sequence: TGCAGCGTTGTACAGGGGTACAATGAGCAGTTCTTC. Amino acids: CSVVQGYNEQFF.

This clonotype has a single count. The chain combines TRBV12-3 or TRBV12-4 with TRBJ2-7; D uncertain. Trimming cost V 5 bases and J 1 base, with 12 bases left between them. This CDR3 comprises 14 residues. Written as DNA, the CDR3 is TGTGCCAGCAGTCCTCCGACTGAATCCTACGAGCAGTACTTC. It is translated as CASSPPTESYEQYF.

This chain connects TRBV19 to TRBJ1-4; 7 bases line up with TRBD1. With 5 bases clipped from V and 4 bases from J, the junction kept 4 bases outside the gene matches. Germline V lookup: CDR1 LNHDA, CDR2 SQIVND (reference sequence). CDR3 size: 14 residues. The CDR3 loop is CASSEDRSNEKLFF. CDR3 DNA: TGTGCCAGTAGTGAGGACAGGAGTAATGAAAAACTGTTTTTT.

The DNA for the CDR3 is TGTGCCAGCCGCCGGGACAGGGACTATCAGCCCCAGCATTTT. This codes for CASRRDRDYQPQHF. The genes are TRBV2 and TRBJ1-5; 9 nucleotides match TRBD1. This CDR3 has 14 residues. The V segment lost 8 bases and the J segment 5 bases; nucleotides outside the gene matches: 7. Per the germline V gene, CDR1 is SNHLY and CDR2 is FYNNEI.

A single count supports this clonotype. V and J are TRBV20-1 and TRBJ2-1; D perhaps matches TRBD2 (6 bases). CDR1 is DFQATT and CDR2 is SNEGSKA in the germline V gene (reference sequence). With 2 bases removed from V and 5 bases from J, the gap between germline ends came to 16 bases. The CDR3 has 15 amino acids. The CDR3 is CSARSVEGYHNEQFF. CDR3 nucleotides: TGCAGTGCTAGAAGCGTGGAGGGGTACCACAATGAGCAGTTCTTC.

V usage is TRBV27 and J usage is TRBJ1-2; the D is unclear. The CDR3 covers 18 residues. Trimming took 8 bases from V and 2 from J, leaving 27 bases between them. The germline CDR1 and CDR2 sequences are MNHEY and SMNVEV (reference sequence). The CDR3 region has the DNA TGTGCCAGCGCTCTTACGCGGAGGGCTGCGGGTCGGAACTATGGCTACACCTTC. Encoded protein: CASALTRRAAGRNYGYTF.

This clonotype has more than one count but fewer than ten. The chain uses TRBV6-2 or TRBV6-3 and TRBJ2-7, with D perhaps matching TRBD2 (6 bases). Germline lookup yields CDR1 MNHEY and CDR2 SVGEGT. Trimming removed 6 bases from V and 6 bases from J, with 18 bases in between. This CDR3 spans 14 amino acids. The CDR3 DNA reads TGTGCCAGCAGCTCCTCACGAGTGGGGGGCGAGCAGTACTTC. The encoded protein is CASSSSRVGGEQYF.

The V and J genes are TRBV5-1 and TRBJ2-1; 7 bases line up with TRBD2. CDR3 length equals 16 residues. Germline loops: CDR1 SGHRS, CDR2 YFSETQ. The junction had 11 bases not matched to a gene; V was cut back by 7 bases and J by 1 base. CDR3 sequence reads: CASHRRASGSYNEQFF. The CDR3 nucleotides read TGCGCCAGCCACCGGAGGGCTAGCGGATCCTACAATGAGCAGTTCTTC.

The V gene is TRBV10-3, the J gene TRBJ2-7, with D perhaps given as TRBD1 or TRBD2 (5 bases each). Germline values: CDR1 ENHRY, CDR2 SYGVKD. CDR3 length equals 15 residues. Trimming took off 0 bases at V and 6 bases at J, with 15 bases between the two ends. Here the CDR3 reads CAISESIGVGGEQYF. The DNA of the CDR3 is TGTGCCATCAGTGAGTCGATAGGGGTCGGAGGCGAGCAGTACTTC.

This sequence joins TRBV6-5 and TRBJ2-3; D remains ambiguous. V lost 8 bases, J lost 1 base, and 7 bases lay in between. This CDR3 contains 12 residues. Germline V gene data show CDR1 as MNHEY and CDR2 as SVGAGI. The CDR3 DNA follows: TGTGCCAGCTCACGGGGCACAGATACGCAGTATTTT. This codes for CASSRGTDTQYF.

The CDR3 sequence is CSARARDRTYYGYTF. CDR3 sequence (DNA): TGCAGTGCTAGGGCCCGAGACAGGACGTACTATGGCTACACCTTC. V gene TRBV20-1 combines with J gene TRBJ1-2; a weak D match, TRBD1 (6 bases). Germline lookup yields CDR1 DFQATT and CDR2 SNEGSKA (reference sequence). The CDR3 totals 15 residues. Trimming stripped 3 bases from V and 3 bases from J, with 17 bases between.

The genes are TRBV5-4 and TRBJ2-3; D is uncertain. V was clipped by 4 bases and J by 0 bases, with 12 bases between them. CDR3 length: 15 amino acids. Germline V gene lookup returns CDR1 SGHNT and CDR2 YYREEE (reference sequence). The CDR3: CASSLGSASTDTQYF. Here the CDR3 DNA reads TGTGCCAGCAGCCTGGGCTCCGCTAGCACAGATACGCAGTATTTT. The full variable domain, completed using reference TRBV5-4 and TRBJ2-3, is ETGVTQSPTHLIKTRGQQVTLRCSSQSGHNTVSWYQQALGQGPQFIFQYYREEENGRGNFPPRFSGLQFPNYSSELNVNALELDDSALYLCASSLGSASTDTQYFGPGTRLTVL.

The chain uses TRBV7-9 and TRBJ1-1, with a weak D call TRBD1 (5 bases). The CDR3 runs 17 residues. Trimming cost V 1 base and J 6 bases, with 21 bases left between them. CDR1 and CDR2 from the germline V gene are SEHNR and FQNEAQ (reference sequence). The CDR3 DNA reads as TGTGCCAGCAGCTTAGAATTCGGGGGGTCTATCTCCGCTGAAGCTTTCTTT. Translating it yields CASSLEFGGSISAEAFF.

The rearrangement joins TRBV18 to TRBJ2-5; D unresolved. The CDR3 totals 17 residues. Deletions cut 0 bases from V and 0 bases from J, with 14 bases between. Per the germline V gene, CDR1 is KGHSH and CDR2 is LQKENI. The CDR3, as DNA: TGTGCCAGCTCACCACCTGGTCTACTCTTGTACCAAGAGACCCAGTACTTC. Amino acids: CASSPPGLLLYQETQYF.

The rearrangement links TRBV12-3 or TRBV12-4 to TRBJ2-2; either TRBD1 or TRBD2 may supply D (5 bases each). The CDR3 contains 15 residues. V lost 1 base and J lost 4, with 10 bases in between. This CDR3 is CASSLDGAVTGELFF. DNA of the CDR3: TGTGCCAGCAGTTTAGACGGGGCGGTCACCGGGGAGCTGTTTTTT.

This chain connects TRBV6-5 to TRBJ1-3, with D possibly TRBD1 on 5 matching bases. Germline V gene sequence: CDR1 MNHEY, CDR2 SVGAGI. V was trimmed by 7 bases and J by 4 bases, leaving 8 bases between them. This CDR3 has 12 residues. CDR3 DNA sequence: TGTGCCAGCAAAGGGGACGGAAACACCATATATTTT. Its protein product is CASKGDGNTIYF.

This clonotype was found once. The rearrangement uses TRBV14 and TRBJ2-7; D is unclear. The CDR3 has 12 residues. V dropped 2 bases and J dropped 7 bases, with 9 bases sitting between them. CDR1 and CDR2 from the germline V gene are SGHDN and FVKESK. As DNA, the CDR3 is TGTGCCAGCAGCCAACTCAGCAGGGAGCAGTACTTC. This codes for CASSQLSREQYF.

This chain connects TRBV13 to TRBJ2-2; D not certain. Trimming took off 6 bases at V and 6 bases at J, with 11 bases between the two ends. Germline CDR1 reads PRHDT; CDR2 reads FYEKMQ (reference sequence). The CDR3 is made up of 13 amino acids. CDR3 DNA sequence: TGTGCCAGCAGTCCCTTAGAGTCCGGGGAGCTGTTTTTT. Translating gives CASSPLESGELFF.

This chain joins TRBV6-5 and TRBJ1-2, with D maybe TRBD1 (6 bases). From germline, CDR1 is MNHEY and CDR2 SVGAGI. The CDR3 spans 15 residues. V dropped 3 bases and J dropped 6 bases, with 17 bases sitting between them. The CDR3 spells CASSYVGQPLDGYTF. The CDR3 DNA sequence: TGTGCCAGCAGTTATGTTGGACAGCCATTGGATGGCTACACCTTC.

A single count supports this clonotype. CDR3 bases: TGTGCCAGTAGGACCTCTCCGGGCTCTACCTACGAGCAGTACTTC. Translating it yields CASRTSPGSTYEQYF. This chain connects TRBV19 to TRBJ2-7; no definite D call. CDR3 length: 15 amino acids. Trimming cost V 6 bases and J 2 bases, with 17 bases left between them. Germline lookup yields CDR1 LNHDA and CDR2 SQIVND (reference sequence).